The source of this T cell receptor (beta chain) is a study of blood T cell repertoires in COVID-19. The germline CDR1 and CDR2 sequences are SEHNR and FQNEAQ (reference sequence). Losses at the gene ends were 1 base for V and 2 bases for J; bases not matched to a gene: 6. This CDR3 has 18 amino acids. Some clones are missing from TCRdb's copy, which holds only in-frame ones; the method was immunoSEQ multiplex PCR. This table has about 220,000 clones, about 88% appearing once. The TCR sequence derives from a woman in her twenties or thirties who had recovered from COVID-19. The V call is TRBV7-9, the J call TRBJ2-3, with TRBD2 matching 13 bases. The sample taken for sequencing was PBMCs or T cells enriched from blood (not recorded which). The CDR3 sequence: CASSLEGLAGPFTDTQYF. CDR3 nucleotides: TGTGCCAGCAGCTTAGAGGGACTAGCGGGGCCCTTCACAGATACGCAGTATTTT.